This T cell receptor beta chain was observed in a study of beta chain features in type 1 diabetes. Since all of the isolated RNA was reverse transcribed, expressed TCRB transcripts were what got sequenced. Sequencing used immunoSEQ multiplex PCR; TCRdb keeps in-frame clones, though not all of them. This sample carries hundreds of thousands of clones, around an eighth of them seen once, and the ten largest clones take 0.02% to 0.025%. On this clone: Its cognate antigen is unknown.

Study results and caveats: These data did not resolve whether HLA type affects TCRB rearrangement. TCRB CDR3 length was moderately but significantly reduced in all four CD4+ subsets of Type 1 diabetes patients.

Sorted CD4+ subsets: naive, central memory, regulatory, stem cell-like memory (CD45RO/CCR7/CD25/CD127/CD95/CD27 panel). Without exception, sorted populations had purity beyond 95%. The sequence came from a man between 18 and 35 years old with type 1 diabetes. The sample comprised naive CD4+ T cells from blood.

The CDR3 reads CASSLWGTGALNTEAFF. Here the CDR3 DNA reads TGTGCCAGCAGTTTATGGGGGACAGGGGCCCTGAACACTGAAGCTTTCTTT. The chain recombines TRBV28 with TRBJ1-1; 10 bases match TRBD1. The germline gives CDR1 MDHEN, CDR2 SYDVKM. With V trimmed by 0 bases and J by 0 bases, 4 bases remained unmatched. The CDR3 spans 17 residues.